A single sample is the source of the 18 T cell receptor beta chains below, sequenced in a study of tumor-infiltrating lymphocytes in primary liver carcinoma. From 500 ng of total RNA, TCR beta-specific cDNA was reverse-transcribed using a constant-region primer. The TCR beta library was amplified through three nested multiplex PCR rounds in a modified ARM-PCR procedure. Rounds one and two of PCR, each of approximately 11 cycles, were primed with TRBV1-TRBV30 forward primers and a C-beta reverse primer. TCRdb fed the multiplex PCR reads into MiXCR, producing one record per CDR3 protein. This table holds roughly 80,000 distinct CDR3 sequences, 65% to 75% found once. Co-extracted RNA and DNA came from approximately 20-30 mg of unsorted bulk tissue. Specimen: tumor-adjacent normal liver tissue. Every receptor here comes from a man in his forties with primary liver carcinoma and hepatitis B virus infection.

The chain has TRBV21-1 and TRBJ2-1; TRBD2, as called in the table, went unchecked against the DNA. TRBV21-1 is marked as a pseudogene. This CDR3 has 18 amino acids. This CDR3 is CASSIVGLVGSSYNEQFF. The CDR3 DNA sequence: TGTGCCAGCAGCATAGTTGGGCTAGTGGGAAGCTCCTACAATGAGCAGTTCTTC.

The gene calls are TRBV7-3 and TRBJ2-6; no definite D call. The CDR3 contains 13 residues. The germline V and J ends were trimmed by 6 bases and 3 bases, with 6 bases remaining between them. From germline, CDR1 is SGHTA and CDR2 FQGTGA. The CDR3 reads CASSPGGANVLTF. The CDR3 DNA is TGTGCCAGCAGTCCGGGTGGGGCCAACGTCCTGACTTTC.

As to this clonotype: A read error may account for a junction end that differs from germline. The CDR3 sequence is CDSSLRGSPLHF. CDR3 coding DNA: TGCGACAGCAGCCTTAGGGGTTCTCCCCTCCACTTT. The chain has TRBV5-1 and TRBJ1-6, with a tentative D call TRBD1 (5 bases). The CDR3 is 12 residues long. Germline-derived CDR1 and CDR2 are SGHRS and YFSETQ.

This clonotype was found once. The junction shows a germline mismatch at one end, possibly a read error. The CDR3 nucleotides are TGTGCCAGCAGTCAAACATCTAGCGGGTGTTACAATGAGCATTTCTTC. It is translated as CASSQTSSGCYNEHFF. The genes are TRBV6-5 and TRBJ2-1; 8 bases align to TRBD2. From germline, CDR1 is MNHEY and CDR2 SVGAGI. The CDR3 totals 16 residues.

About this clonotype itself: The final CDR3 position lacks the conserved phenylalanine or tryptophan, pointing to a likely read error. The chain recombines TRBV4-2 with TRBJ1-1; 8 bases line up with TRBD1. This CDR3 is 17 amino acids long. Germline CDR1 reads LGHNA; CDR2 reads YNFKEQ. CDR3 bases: TGCGCCAGCAGTCAAGAGTACGGACAGGGTTTTTGGACTGAAGCTTTCTAT. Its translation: CASSQEYGQGFWTEAFY.

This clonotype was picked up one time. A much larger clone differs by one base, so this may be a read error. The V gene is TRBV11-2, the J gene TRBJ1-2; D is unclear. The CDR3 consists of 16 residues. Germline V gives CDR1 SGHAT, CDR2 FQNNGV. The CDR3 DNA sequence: TGTGCCAACAGCTTAGATTCGGTAGCCTATCCTCGAGGCTACACCTTC. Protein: CANSLDSVAYPRGYTF.

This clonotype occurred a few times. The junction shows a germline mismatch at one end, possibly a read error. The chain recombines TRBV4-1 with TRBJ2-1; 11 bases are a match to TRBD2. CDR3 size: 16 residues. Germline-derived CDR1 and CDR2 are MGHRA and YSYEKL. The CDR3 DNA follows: TGCGCCAGCAGCCTCGAACTAGCGGGGGCTTACAATGGGCAGTTCTTC. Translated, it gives CASSLELAGAYNGQFF.

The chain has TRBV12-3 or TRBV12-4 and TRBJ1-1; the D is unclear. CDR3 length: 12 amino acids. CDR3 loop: CVNRPGPAEAFF. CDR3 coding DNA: TGTGTCAACAGACCTGGACCCGCTGAAGCTTTCTTT.

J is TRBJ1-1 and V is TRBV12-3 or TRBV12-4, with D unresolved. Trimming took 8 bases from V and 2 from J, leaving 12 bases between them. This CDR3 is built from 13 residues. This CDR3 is CASVGSRNTEAFF. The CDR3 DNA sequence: TGTGCCAGCGTCGGGTCAAGAAACACTGAAGCTTTCTTT.

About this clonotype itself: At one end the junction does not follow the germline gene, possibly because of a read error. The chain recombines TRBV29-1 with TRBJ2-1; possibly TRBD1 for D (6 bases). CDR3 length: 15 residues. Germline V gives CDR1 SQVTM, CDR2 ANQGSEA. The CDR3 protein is CGVEGGSNNYNEQFF. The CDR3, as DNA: TGCGGCGTTGAAGGGGGTAGTAATAACTACAATGAGCAGTTCTTC.

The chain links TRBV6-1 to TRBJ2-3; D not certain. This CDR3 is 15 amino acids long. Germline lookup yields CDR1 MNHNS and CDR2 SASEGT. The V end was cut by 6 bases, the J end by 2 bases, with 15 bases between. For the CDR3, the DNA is TGTGCCAGCAGAGTAGAACCATCCTCCACAGATACGCAGTATTTT. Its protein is CASRVEPSSTDTQYF.

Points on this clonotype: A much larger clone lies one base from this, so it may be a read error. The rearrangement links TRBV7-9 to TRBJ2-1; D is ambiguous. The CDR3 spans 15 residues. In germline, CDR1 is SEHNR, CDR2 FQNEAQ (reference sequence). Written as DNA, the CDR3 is TGTGCCAGCAGCTTTTCTTTAAGGGTAGACAATGAGCTGTTCTTC. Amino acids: CASSFSLRVDNELFF. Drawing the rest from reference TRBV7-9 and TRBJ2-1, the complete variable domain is DTGVSQNPRHKITKRGQNVTFRCDPISEHNRLYWYRQTLGQGPEFLTYFQNEAQLEKSRLLSDRFSAERPKGSFSTLEIQRTEQGDSAMYLCASSFSLRVDNELFFGPGTRLTVL.

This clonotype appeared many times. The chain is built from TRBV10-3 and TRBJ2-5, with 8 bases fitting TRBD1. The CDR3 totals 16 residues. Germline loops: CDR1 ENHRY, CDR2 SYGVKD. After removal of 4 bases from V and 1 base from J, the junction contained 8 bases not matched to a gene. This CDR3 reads CAISGDEQGGQETQYF. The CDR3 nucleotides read TGTGCCATCAGTGGAGACGAACAGGGGGGCCAAGAGACCCAGTACTTC.

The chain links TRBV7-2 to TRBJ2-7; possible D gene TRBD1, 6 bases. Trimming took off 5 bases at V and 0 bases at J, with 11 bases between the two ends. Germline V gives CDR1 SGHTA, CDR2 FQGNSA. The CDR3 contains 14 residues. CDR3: CASSLGTNSYEQYF. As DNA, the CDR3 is TGTGCCAGCAGCCTCGGGACAAACTCCTACGAGCAGTACTTC.

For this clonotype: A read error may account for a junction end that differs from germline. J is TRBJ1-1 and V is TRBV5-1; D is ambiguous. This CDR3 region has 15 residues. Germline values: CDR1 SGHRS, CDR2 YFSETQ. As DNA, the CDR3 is TGCGTCAGCAGCTCGGATTTTTGGGGGAACACTGAAGCTTTCTTT. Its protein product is CVSSSDFWGNTEAFF. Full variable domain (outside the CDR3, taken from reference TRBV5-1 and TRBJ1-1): KAGVTQTPRYLIKTRGQQVTLSCSPISGHRSVSWYQQTPGQGLQFLFEYFSETQRNKGNFPGRFSGRQFSNSRSEMNVSTLELGDSALYLCVSSSDFWGNTEAFFGQGTRLTVV.

The CDR3 nucleotides are TGTGCCAGCAGCTTTTTCGGGAAGGGTTACACCTTC. This translates into CASSFFGKGYTF. V is TRBV11-2 and J is TRBJ1-2, with D unresolved. The germline V and J ends were trimmed by 3 bases and 11 bases, with 13 bases remaining between them. Germline V gene sequence: CDR1 SGHAT, CDR2 FQNNGV. The CDR3 extends over 12 amino acids.

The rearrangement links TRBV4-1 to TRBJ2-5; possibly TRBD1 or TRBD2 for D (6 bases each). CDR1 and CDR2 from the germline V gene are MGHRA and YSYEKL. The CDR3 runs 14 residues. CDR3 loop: CASGWGDTQETQYF. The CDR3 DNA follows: TGCGCAAGCGGCTGGGGGGACACCCAAGAGACCCAGTACTTC.

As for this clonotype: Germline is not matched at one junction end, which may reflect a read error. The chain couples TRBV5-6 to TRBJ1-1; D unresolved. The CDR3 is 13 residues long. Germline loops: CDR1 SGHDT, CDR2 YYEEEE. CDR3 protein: CACSGKVNTEAFF. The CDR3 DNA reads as TGTGCCTGCAGCGGAAAGGTGAACACTGAAGCTTTCTTT.